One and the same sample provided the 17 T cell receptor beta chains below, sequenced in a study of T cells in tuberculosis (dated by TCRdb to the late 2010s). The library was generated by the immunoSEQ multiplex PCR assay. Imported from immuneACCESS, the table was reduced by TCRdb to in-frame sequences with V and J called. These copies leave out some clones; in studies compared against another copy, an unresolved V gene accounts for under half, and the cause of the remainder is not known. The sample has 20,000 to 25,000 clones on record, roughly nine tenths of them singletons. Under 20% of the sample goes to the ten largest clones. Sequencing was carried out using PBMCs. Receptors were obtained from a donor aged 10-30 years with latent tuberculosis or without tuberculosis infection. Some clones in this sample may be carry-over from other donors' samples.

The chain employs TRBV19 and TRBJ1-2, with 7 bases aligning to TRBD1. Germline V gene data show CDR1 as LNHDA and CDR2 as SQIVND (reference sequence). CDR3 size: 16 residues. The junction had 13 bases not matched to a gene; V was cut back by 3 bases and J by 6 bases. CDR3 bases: TGTGCCAGTAGTATTATAGTGGCCCCGACAGGGAATGGCTACACCTTC. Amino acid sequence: CASSIIVAPTGNGYTF.

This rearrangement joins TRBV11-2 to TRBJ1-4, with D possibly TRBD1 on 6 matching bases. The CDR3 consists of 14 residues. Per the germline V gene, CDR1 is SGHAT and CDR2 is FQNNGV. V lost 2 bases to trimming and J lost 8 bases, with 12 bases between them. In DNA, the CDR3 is TGTGCCAGCAGCTTAATGCTTCAGGGGGAAAAACTGTTTTTT. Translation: CASSLMLQGEKLFF.

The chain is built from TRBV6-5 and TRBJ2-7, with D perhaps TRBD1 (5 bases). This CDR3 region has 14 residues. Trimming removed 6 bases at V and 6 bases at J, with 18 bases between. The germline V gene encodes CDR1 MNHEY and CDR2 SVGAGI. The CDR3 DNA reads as TGTGCCAGCAGCCAAGGGGTCTATTCGGGCGAGCAGTACTTC. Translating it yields CASSQGVYSGEQYF.

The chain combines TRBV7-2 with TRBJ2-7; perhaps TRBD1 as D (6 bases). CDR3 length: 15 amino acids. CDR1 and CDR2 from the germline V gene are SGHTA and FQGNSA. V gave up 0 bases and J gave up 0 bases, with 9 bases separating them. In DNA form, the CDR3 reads TGTGCCAGCAGCTTAGCGCAACAGGGCTCCTACGAGCAGTACTTC. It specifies CASSLAQQGSYEQYF.

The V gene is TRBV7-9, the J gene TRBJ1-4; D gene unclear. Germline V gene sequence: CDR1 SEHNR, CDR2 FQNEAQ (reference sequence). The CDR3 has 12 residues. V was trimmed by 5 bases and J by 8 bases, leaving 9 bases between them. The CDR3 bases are TGTGCCAGCAGCCCGCGGATGGAAAAACTGTTTTTT. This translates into CASSPRMEKLFF.

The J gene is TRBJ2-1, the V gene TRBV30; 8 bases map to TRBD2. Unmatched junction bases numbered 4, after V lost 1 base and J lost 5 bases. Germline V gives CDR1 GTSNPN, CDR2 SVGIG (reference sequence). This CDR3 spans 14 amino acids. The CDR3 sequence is CAWSGGRSNNEQFF. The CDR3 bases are TGTGCCTGGAGTGGCGGGAGGAGTAACAATGAGCAGTTCTTC. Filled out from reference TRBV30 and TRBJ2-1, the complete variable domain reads SQTIHQWPATLVQPVGSPLSLECTVEGTSNPNLYWYRQAAGRGLQLLFYSVGIGQISSEVPQNLSASRPQDRQFILSSKKLLLSDSGFYLCAWSGGRSNNEQFFGPGTRLTVL.

The CDR3 here is CASSVDGGGATDTQYF. CDR3 coding DNA: TGTGCCAGCAGCGTAGATGGCGGGGGGGCCACGGATACGCAGTATTTT. The chain joins TRBV9 to TRBJ2-3; TRBD2 matches 9 bases. The CDR3 has 16 amino acids. The junction had 8 bases not matched to a gene; V was cut back by 0 bases and J by 6 bases. Germline V CDR1 and CDR2: SGDLS, YYNGEE.

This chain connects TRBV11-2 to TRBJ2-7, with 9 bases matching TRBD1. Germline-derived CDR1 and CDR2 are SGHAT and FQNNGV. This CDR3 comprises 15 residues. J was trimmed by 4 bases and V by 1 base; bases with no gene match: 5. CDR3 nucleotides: TGTGCCAGCAGCTTAGCGACAGGGGGACCGTACGAGCAGTACTTC. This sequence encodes CASSLATGGPYEQYF.

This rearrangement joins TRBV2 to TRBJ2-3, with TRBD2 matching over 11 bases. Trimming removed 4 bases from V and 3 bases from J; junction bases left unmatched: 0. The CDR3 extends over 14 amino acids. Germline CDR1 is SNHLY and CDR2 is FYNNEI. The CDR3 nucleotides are TGTGCCAGCAGTGGACTAGCGGGAACAGATACGCAGTATTTT. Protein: CASSGLAGTDTQYF.

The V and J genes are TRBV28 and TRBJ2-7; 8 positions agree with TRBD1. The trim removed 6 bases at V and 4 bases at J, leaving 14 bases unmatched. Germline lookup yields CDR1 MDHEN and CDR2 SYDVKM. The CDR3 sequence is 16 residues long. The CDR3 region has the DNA TGTGCCAGCAGCTCTCGGATTGGGACAGGACATTACGAGCAGTACTTC. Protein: CASSSRIGTGHYEQYF. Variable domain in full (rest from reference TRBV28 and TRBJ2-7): DVKVTQSSRYLVKRTGEKVFLECVQDMDHENMFWYRQDPGLGLRLIYFSYDVKMKEKGDIPEGYSVSREKKERFSLILESASTNQTSMYLCASSSRIGTGHYEQYFGPGTRLTVT.

CDR3 nucleotides: TGTGCCAGCAGTGATGTATTGGGACAGGTCGCCACAGATACGCAGTATTTT. This sequence encodes CASSDVLGQVATDTQYF. The chain carries TRBV2 and TRBJ2-3; 8 bases agree with TRBD1. J lost 2 bases, V lost 3 bases, and 10 bases had no gene match. The CDR3 spans 17 residues. Germline CDR1 SNHLY, CDR2 FYNNEI. Full variable domain (remainder filled in from reference TRBV2 and TRBJ2-3): EPEVTQTPSHQVTQMGQEVILRCVPISNHLYFYWYRQILGQKVEFLVSFYNNEISEKSEIFDDQFSVERPDGSNFTLKIRSTKLEDSAMYFCASSDVLGQVATDTQYFGPGTRLTVL.

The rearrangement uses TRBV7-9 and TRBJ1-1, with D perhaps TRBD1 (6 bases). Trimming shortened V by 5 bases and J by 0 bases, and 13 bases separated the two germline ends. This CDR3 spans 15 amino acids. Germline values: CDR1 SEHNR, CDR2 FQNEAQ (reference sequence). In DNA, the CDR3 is TGTGCCAGCAGCCCTGGACAGAACATGAACACTGAAGCTTTCTTT. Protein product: CASSPGQNMNTEAFF.

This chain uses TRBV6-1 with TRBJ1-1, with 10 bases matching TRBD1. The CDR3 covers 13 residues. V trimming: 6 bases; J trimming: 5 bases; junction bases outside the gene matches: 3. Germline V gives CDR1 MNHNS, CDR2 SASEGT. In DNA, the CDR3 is TGTGCCAGCAGGGGACAGGGGTGGACTGAAGCTTTCTTT. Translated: CASRGQGWTEAFF.

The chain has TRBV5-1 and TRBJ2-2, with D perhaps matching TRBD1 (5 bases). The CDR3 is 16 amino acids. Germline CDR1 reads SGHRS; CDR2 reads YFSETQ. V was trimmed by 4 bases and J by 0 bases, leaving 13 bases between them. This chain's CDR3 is CASSPGAVANTGELFF. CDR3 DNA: TGCGCCAGCAGCCCTGGGGCGGTCGCGAACACCGGGGAGCTGTTTTTT.

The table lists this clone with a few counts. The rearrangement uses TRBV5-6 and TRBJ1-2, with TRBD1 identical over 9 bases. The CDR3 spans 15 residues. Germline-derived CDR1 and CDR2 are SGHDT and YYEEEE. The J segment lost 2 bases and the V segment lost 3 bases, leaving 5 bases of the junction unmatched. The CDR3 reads CASSSNGQGNYGYTF. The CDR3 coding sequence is TGTGCCAGCAGCTCTAATGGACAGGGGAACTATGGCTACACCTTC.

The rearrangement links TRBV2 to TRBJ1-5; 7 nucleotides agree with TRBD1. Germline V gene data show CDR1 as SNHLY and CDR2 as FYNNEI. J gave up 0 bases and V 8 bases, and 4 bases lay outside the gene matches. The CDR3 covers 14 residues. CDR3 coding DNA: TGTGCCAGCCAGGGGGGTTATAGCAATCAGCCCCAGCATTTT. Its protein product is CASQGGYSNQPQHF.

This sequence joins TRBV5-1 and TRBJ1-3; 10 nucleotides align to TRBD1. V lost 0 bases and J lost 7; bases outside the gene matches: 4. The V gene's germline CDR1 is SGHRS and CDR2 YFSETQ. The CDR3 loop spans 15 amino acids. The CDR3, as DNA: TGCGCCAGCAGCTTGGCGGGACAGGGGAGTAACACCATATATTTT. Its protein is CASSLAGQGSNTIYF.